This is a list of T cell receptor beta chains from one sample in a study of Ad26.COV2.S vaccination and SARS-CoV-2 variants. Produced via immunoSEQ multiplex PCR; TCRdb's table is partial and in-frame only. The data show 430,000 or so clones, 75% to 90% seen once. The specimen was peripheral blood, collected in a trial of Ad26.COV2.S vaccine versus placebo. Every receptor here comes from a person aged 18-60 years who received the Ad26.COV2.S COVID-19 vaccine or a placebo. Each CDR3 is given with its conserved first and last residue.

J | V | CDR3
TRBJ1-1 | TRBV3-1/TRBV3-2 | CASSQVGWGVRTEAFF
TRBJ2-2 | TRBV28 | CASSFGTSGTGELFF
TRBJ1-5 | TRBV11-3 | CASSLTGNQPQHF
TRBJ1-5 | TRBV5-4 | CASSFGTGTDQPQHF
TRBJ2-7 | TRBV7-9 | CASSPGLAGGNYEQYF
TRBJ1-5 | TRBV28 | CASSLYRGLLPQHF
TRBJ2-1 | TRBV6-5 | CASTLGVGYNEQFF
TRBJ2-4 | TRBV6-6 | CASSYGNIQYF
TRBJ2-7 | TRBV7-2 | CASSLGQGHLGQYF
TRBJ1-1 | TRBV11-3 | CASSLPGTGWETEAFF
TRBJ1-5 | TRBV28 | CASSPVPLNQPQHF
TRBJ1-5 | TRBV2 | CASSRQDNQPQHF
TRBJ1-1 | TRBV3-1/TRBV3-2 | CASSQAGGNTEAFF
TRBJ2-3 | TRBV2 | CASSAAAGGPVDTQYF
TRBJ1-2 | TRBV7-8 | CASSRQGTGYTF
TRBJ2-5 | TRBV24-1 | CATSGSRWEETQYF
TRBJ1-1 | TRBV3-1/TRBV3-2 | CASSQETGTGGVEAFF
TRBJ2-3 | TRBV9 | CASSPGTGTWITDTQYF
TRBJ1-4 | TRBV15 | CATSGTGATNEKLFF
TRBJ2-1 | TRBV7-2 | CASSLARRGPGYNEQFF
TRBJ1-1 | TRBV27 | CASSPPPRDRGGSTEAFF
TRBJ2-5 | TRBV7-2 | CASSLTLIETQYF
TRBJ1-6 | TRBV25-1 | CASRDLGSPLHF
TRBJ2-7 | TRBV11-3 | CASSLDPTSYEQYF
TRBJ2-2 | TRBV24-1 | CATSDPGIGELFF
TRBJ2-1 | TRBV7-9 | CASSLTAASGGEQFF
TRBJ2-1 | TRBV7-3 | CASSLTLLDHEQFF
TRBJ1-4 | TRBV6-1 | CASSESSVQGEF
TRBJ1-1 | TRBV6-2/TRBV6-3 | CASSYQGGPEAFF
TRBJ2-1 | TRBV5-6 | CASSFGSSYNEQFF
TRBJ2-7 | TRBV7-3 | CASSIRGQPGDEQYF
TRBJ2-3 | TRBV27 | CASSPTRTSTTDTQYF
TRBJ1-1 | TRBV12-3/TRBV12-4 | CASRLNTEAFF
TRBJ1-2 | TRBV7-2 | CASSPQVDPYGYTF
TRBJ2-3 | TRBV6-2/TRBV6-3 | CASSRSGSEDTQYF
TRBJ1-3 | TRBV6-5 | CASRPSGYGNTIYF
TRBJ2-3 | TRBV25-1 | CASSESGFYTQYF
TRBJ2-1 | TRBV9 | CASSVGGGPYNEQFF
TRBJ2-6 | TRBV14 | CATGLPGANVLTF
TRBJ1-5 | TRBV9 | CASSAGGGNQPQHF
TRBJ1-5 | TRBV30 | CAWARSSNQPQHF
TRBJ2-3 | TRBV30 | CAWSRGSTDTQYF
TRBJ2-1 | TRBV1 | CTRQGGLAGYNEQFF
TRBJ2-3 | TRBV28 | CATAGLAEHHTDTQYF
TRBJ2-3 | TRBV7-3 | CASSLSSTDTQYF
TRBJ2-7 | TRBV4-1 | CASSRAGGGGSYEQYF
TRBJ1-1 | TRBV7-9 | CASSSQANTEAFF
TRBJ1-2 | TRBV7-2 | CASSRRLETNYGYTF
TRBJ2-3 | TRBV5-4 | CASRLDSRTDTQYF
TRBJ1-5 | TRBV6-2/TRBV6-3 | CASSYAGAMGRRQPQHF